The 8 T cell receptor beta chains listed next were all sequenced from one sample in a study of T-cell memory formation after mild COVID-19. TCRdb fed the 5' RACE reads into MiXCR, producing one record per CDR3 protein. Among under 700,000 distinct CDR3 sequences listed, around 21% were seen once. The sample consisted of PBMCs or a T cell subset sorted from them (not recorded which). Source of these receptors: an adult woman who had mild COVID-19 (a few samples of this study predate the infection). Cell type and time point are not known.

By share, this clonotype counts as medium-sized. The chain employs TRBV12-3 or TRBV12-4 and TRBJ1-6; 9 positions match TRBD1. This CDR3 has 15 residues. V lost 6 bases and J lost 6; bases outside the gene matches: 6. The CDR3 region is CASSRPGQGNSPLHF. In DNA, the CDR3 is TGTGCCAGCAGCCGCCCGGGACAGGGTAATTCACCCCTCCACTTT.

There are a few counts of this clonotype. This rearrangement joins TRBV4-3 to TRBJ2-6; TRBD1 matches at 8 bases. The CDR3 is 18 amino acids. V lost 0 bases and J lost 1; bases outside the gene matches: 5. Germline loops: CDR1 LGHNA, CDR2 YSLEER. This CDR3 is CASSQDPTGDSGANVLTF. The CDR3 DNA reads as TGCGCCAGCAGCCAAGACCCGACAGGGGATTCTGGGGCCAACGTCCTGACTTTC.

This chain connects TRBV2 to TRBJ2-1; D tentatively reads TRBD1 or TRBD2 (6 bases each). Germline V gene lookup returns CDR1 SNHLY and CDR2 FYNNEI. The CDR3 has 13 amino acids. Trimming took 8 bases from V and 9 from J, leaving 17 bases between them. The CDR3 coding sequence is TGTGCCAGCTACCGGGGGCCACGCGGTGAGCAGTTCTTC. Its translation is CASYRGPRGEQFF.

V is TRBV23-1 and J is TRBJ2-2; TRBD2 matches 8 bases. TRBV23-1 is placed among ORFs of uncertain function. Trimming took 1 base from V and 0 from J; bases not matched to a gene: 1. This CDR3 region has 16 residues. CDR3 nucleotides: TGCGCCAGCAGTCAATGGGGACTAGCGAACACCGGGGAGCTGTTTTTT. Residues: CASSQWGLANTGELFF.

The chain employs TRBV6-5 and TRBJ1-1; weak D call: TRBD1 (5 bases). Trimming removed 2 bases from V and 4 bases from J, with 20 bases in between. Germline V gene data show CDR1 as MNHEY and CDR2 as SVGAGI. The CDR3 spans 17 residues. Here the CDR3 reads CASSYRADGGKVTEAFF. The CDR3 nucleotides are TGTGCCAGCAGTTACAGGGCGGATGGGGGGAAGGTCACTGAAGCTTTCTTT.

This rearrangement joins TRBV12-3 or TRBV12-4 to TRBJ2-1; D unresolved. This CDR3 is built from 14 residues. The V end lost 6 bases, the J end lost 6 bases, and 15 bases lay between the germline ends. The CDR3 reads CASSPSSRANEQFF. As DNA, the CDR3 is TGTGCCAGCAGCCCGAGCTCCAGAGCCAATGAGCAGTTCTTC.

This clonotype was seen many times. Here the CDR3 reads CASSFETQYF. As DNA, the CDR3 is TGTGCCAGCAGTTTCGAGACCCAGTACTTC. The rearrangement joins TRBV7-9 to TRBJ2-5; no firm D call. Germline CDR1 SEHNR, CDR2 FQNEAQ (reference sequence). This CDR3 contains 10 residues. V lost 6 bases and J 5 bases, leaving 4 bases between the germline ends.

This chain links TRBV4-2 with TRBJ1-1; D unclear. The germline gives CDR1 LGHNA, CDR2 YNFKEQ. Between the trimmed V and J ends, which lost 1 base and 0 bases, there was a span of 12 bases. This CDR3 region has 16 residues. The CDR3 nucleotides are TGTGCCAGCAGCCAAGGGGTCCCTCCTATGAACACTGAAGCTTTCTTT. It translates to CASSQGVPPMNTEAFF.